This T cell receptor (beta chain) was found in a study of T-cell reconstitution after alpha-beta-depleted transplantation in children. Broader study findings: Newly produced T cells mostly provided counts and TCRbeta diversity after one year, as hyperexpanded clones declined. Expanded clones from the graft, numbering several hundred, reportedly supplied alpha-beta T cells about two months after transplant.

As it was prepared, the TCRbeta library received unique molecular identifiers. One entry per CDR3 protein, called by TCRdb with MiXCR from the PCR reads. The sample lists 200,000 to 250,000 distinct CDR3 sequences, around 7.8% seen once, with 6.3% in the top ten. Many counts were recorded for this clonotype. Antigen specificity is unknown. This CDR3 has 12 residues. Looked up from germline, CDR1 is MDHEN and CDR2 is SYDVKM. The source is a male patient between 10 and 17 years old who had a stem cell transplant for acute lymphoblastic leukemia, so the T cells may come from the graft donor. The sequences come from PBMCs, mostly from graft donor cells, collected 180 days after TCRalphabeta/CD19-depleted stem cell transplant. The genes are TRBV28 and TRBJ1-2, with D perhaps matching TRBD1 (6 bases). This CDR3 reads CTTGALFEGYTF. CDR3 sequence (DNA): TGTACCACGGGGGCGCTTTTCGAGGGCTACACCTTC.